The 14 T cell receptor beta chains listed next were all sequenced from one sample in a study of blood T cell repertoires in COVID-19. Some clones are missing from TCRdb's copy, which holds only in-frame ones; the method was immunoSEQ multiplex PCR. This table has some 200,000 clones, just over 85% appearing once. The sequenced sample was peripheral blood. These receptors originate from a man in his forties or fifties with acute or convalescent COVID-19.

The CDR3: CASSGGGGQPHAGELFF. The CDR3 bases are TGTGCCAGCAGCGGAGGGGGCGGTCAGCCCCATGCCGGGGAGCTGTTTTTT. This chain uses TRBV11-2 with TRBJ2-2, with a possible D match to TRBD1 (7 bases). This CDR3 is 17 amino acids long. The V gene's germline CDR1 is SGHAT and CDR2 FQNNGV. Trimming took off 5 bases at V and 6 bases at J, with 22 bases between the two ends.

The CDR3 DNA reads TGTGCTAGTGGTTTGGGAAGTGAGGGTTACAATCAGCCCCAGCATTTT. As protein: CASGLGSEGYNQPQHF. The V call is TRBV12-5, the J call TRBJ1-5; D not certain. V lost 1 base to trimming and J lost 3 bases, with 13 bases between them. The CDR3 sequence is 16 residues long. Per germline, CDR1 LGHNT and CDR2 FRNRAP.

In its sample, this clone was seen a few times. This chain uses TRBV20-1 with TRBJ1-2; 7 nucleotides line up with TRBD1. J lost 5 bases, V lost 3 bases, and 9 bases had no gene match. This CDR3 has 14 residues. Germline V gene data show CDR1 as DFQATT and CDR2 as SNEGSKA (reference sequence). The CDR3 protein is CSASAHRGVYGYTF. The CDR3 DNA sequence: TGCAGTGCTAGTGCGCACAGGGGTGTTTATGGCTACACCTTC.

There are a few counts of this clone. This sequence joins TRBV2 and TRBJ2-1, with D tentatively TRBD1 (5 bases). Germline assignment: CDR1 SNHLY and CDR2 FYNNEI. The CDR3 runs to 12 residues. V dropped 7 bases and J dropped 8 bases, with 12 bases sitting between them. The CDR3 nucleotides are TGTGCCAGCACCCGACAGTACGATGAGCAGTTCTTC. Translating gives CASTRQYDEQFF.

This clone was seen more than once but under ten times. The CDR3 protein is CASSLTDRATEAFF. CDR3 DNA sequence: TGTGCCAGCAGCTTGACGGACAGGGCCACTGAAGCTTTCTTT. V is TRBV11-2 and J is TRBJ1-1; TRBD1 aligns across 8 bases. Per germline, CDR1 SGHAT and CDR2 FQNNGV. The CDR3 contains 14 residues. Germline trimming cut 3 bases from V and 4 bases from J; bases unmatched to any gene: 4.

This clone came up once. The genes are TRBV5-1 and TRBJ2-5; 8 positions match TRBD1. V dropped 0 bases and J dropped 5; count of bases not matched to a gene: 6. Germline V lookup: CDR1 SGHRS, CDR2 YFSETQ. The CDR3 spans 15 residues. DNA of the CDR3: TGCGCCAGCAGCTTGGCGACAGGGGTTAAGGAGACCCAGTACTTC. Translating gives CASSLATGVKETQYF.

This chain links TRBV5-1 with TRBJ1-3; D call uncertain. V lost 1 base and J lost 2, with 10 bases in between. The CDR3 loop spans 15 amino acids. Per the germline V gene, CDR1 is SGHRS and CDR2 is YFSETQ. The CDR3 sequence is CASSLRGTPGNTIYF. CDR3 DNA: TGCGCCAGCAGCTTGCGGGGAACACCTGGAAACACCATATATTTT.

The CDR3 sequence: CASSFVGDQETQYF. CDR3 DNA: TGTGCCAGCAGTTTTGTAGGGGACCAAGAGACCCAGTACTTC. The rearrangement links TRBV27 to TRBJ2-5; D perhaps matches TRBD1 (5 bases). This CDR3 has 14 amino acids. V dropped 3 bases and J dropped 0 bases, with 8 bases sitting between them. Germline V gene lookup returns CDR1 MNHEY and CDR2 SMNVEV (reference sequence).

The chain carries TRBV7-2 and TRBJ2-3; 13 nucleotides match TRBD2. J gave up 1 base and V 5 bases, and 6 bases lay outside the gene matches. The CDR3 spans 17 residues. Looked up from germline, CDR1 is SGHTA and CDR2 is FQGNSA. The CDR3 DNA sequence: TGTGCCAGCAGCCCCTGGACTAGCGGGGGAGGCACAGATACGCAGTATTTT. This sequence encodes CASSPWTSGGGTDTQYF.

The sample holds a few counts of this clone. CDR3 loop: CASSQTGTGGFGYTF. CDR3 in DNA: TGTGCCAGCAGTCAAACCGGGACAGGGGGTTTTGGCTACACCTTC. The chain carries TRBV27 and TRBJ1-2; TRBD1 matches 11 bases. Germline V gene sequence: CDR1 MNHEY, CDR2 SMNVEV (reference sequence). The CDR3 spans 15 residues. The ends lost 5 bases at V and 7 bases at J; junction bases unmatched: 9.

There are a few counts of this clone. The chain has TRBV27 and TRBJ1-1, with 7 bases that match TRBD1. The CDR3 covers 15 residues. J was trimmed by 4 bases and V by 4 bases; bases with no gene match: 9. Germline V gene lookup returns CDR1 MNHEY and CDR2 SMNVEV (reference sequence). CDR3 coding DNA: TGTGCCAGCAGTTCCTACCCACAGGGGACCACTGAAGCTTTCTTT. It is translated as CASSSYPQGTTEAFF.

The chain employs TRBV18 and TRBJ2-3, with 8 bases aligning to TRBD2. Germline CDR1 and CDR2: KGHSH and LQKENI. V shed 4 bases and J 11 bases; nucleotides not matched to a gene: 2. There are 11 residues in the CDR3. The CDR3 DNA follows: TGTGCCAGCTCACTAGCGGGGAAGCAGTATTTT. Its protein is CASSLAGKQYF.

Here the CDR3 DNA reads TGTGCCAGCAGTACACAGGGGGCTTCTAATGAAAAACTGTTTTTT. Its translation: CASSTQGASNEKLFF. The chain has TRBV27 and TRBJ1-4, with TRBD1 identical over 9 bases. V shed 5 bases and J 3 bases; nucleotides not matched to a gene: 4. CDR1 and CDR2 from the germline V gene are MNHEY and SMNVEV (reference sequence). The CDR3 contains 15 residues.

The DNA of the CDR3 is TGTGCCAGCAAGACCAGGGGGCTTGGGACTGAAGCTTTCTTT. This codes for CASKTRGLGTEAFF. The chain recombines TRBV6-5 with TRBJ1-1, with 8 positions matching TRBD1. The CDR3 loop spans 14 amino acids. Germline V gives CDR1 MNHEY, CDR2 SVGAGI. V lost 7 bases to trimming and J lost 5 bases; unmatched junction nucleotides: 9.